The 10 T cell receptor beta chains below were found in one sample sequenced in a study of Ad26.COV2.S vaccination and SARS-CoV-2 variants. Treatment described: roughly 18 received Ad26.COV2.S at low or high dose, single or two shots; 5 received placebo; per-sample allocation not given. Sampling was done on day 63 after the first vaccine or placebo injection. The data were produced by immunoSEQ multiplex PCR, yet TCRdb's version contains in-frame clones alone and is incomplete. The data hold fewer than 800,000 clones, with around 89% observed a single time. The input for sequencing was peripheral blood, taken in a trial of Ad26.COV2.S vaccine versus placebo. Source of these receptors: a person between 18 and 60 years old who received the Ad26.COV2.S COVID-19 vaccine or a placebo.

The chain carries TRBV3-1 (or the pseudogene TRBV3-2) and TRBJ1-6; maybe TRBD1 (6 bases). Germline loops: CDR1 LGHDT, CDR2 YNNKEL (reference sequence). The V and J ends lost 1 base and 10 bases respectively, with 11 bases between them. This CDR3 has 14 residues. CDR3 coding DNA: TGTGCCAGCAGCCAAGGGCAGGGGAGCTCACCCCTCCACTTT. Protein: CASSQGQGSSPLHF.

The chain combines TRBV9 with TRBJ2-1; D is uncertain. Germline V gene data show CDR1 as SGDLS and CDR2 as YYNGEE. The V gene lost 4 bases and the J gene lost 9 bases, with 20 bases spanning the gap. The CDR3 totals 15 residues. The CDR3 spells CASSPKPPTFGEQFF. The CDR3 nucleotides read TGTGCCAGCAGCCCTAAGCCTCCTACCTTCGGTGAGCAGTTCTTC.

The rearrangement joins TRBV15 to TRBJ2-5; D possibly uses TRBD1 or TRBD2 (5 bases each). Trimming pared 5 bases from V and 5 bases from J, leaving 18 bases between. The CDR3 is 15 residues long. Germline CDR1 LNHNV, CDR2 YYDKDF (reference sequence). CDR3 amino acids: CATSGNSRGTETQYF. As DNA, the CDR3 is TGTGCCACCAGCGGGAACAGCCGAGGGACGGAGACCCAGTACTTC.

CDR3 region: CASSLDGPISGNTIYF. The CDR3, as DNA: TGTGCCAGCAGCTTAGATGGCCCCATCTCTGGAAACACCATATATTTT. The chain recombines TRBV11-2 with TRBJ1-3; D call uncertain. This CDR3 region has 16 residues. Per the germline V gene, CDR1 is SGHAT and CDR2 is FQNNGV. The ends were cut back, 0 bases at V and 0 bases at J, with 9 bases in the middle.

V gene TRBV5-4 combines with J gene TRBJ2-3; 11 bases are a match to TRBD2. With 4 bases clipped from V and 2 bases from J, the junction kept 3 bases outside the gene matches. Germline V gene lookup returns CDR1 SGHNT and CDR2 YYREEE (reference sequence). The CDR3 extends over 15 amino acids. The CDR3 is CASSVTSGDTDTQYF. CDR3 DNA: TGTGCCAGCAGCGTGACTAGCGGGGACACAGATACGCAGTATTTT.

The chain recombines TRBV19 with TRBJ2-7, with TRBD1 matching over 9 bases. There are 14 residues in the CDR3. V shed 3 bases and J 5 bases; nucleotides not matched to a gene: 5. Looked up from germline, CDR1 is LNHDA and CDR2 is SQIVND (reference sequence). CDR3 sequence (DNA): TGTGCCAGTAGTATTCAACAGGGGGCCCACGAGCAGTACTTC. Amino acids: CASSIQQGAHEQYF. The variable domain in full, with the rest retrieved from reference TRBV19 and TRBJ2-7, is DGGITQSPKYLFRKEGQNVTLSCEQNLNHDAMYWYRQDPGQGLRLIYYSQIVNDFQKGDIAEGYSVSREKKESFPLTVTSAQKNPTAFYLCASSIQQGAHEQYFGPGTRLTVT.

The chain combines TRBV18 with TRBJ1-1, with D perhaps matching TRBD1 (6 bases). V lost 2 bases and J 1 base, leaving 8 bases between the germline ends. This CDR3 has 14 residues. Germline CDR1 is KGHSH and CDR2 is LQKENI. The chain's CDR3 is CASSPLDRNTEAFF. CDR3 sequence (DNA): TGTGCCAGCTCACCATTGGACAGGAACACTGAAGCTTTCTTT.

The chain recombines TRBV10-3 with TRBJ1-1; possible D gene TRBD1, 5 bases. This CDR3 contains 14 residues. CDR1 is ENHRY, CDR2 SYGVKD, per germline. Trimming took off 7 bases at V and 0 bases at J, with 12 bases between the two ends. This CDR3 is CAITQRGLNTEAFF. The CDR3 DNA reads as TGTGCCATCACCCAAAGGGGACTGAACACTGAAGCTTTCTTT.

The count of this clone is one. CDR3 coding DNA: TGTGCCAGCAGCTTAATTGTCCTTTACGGGAGGACCGACACCGGGGAGCTGTTTTTT. Translation: CASSLIVLYGRTDTGELFF. The rearrangement uses TRBV7-9 and TRBJ2-2; 7 nucleotides align to TRBD2. Germline assignment: CDR1 SEHNR and CDR2 FQNEAQ (reference sequence). This CDR3 comprises 19 residues. V gave up 2 bases and J gave up 3 bases; unmatched junction bases: 15.

CDR3 nucleotides: TGTGCCAGCAGACCCGGGGGGGATTCAGGCGGCTACACCTTC. Translated, it gives CASRPGGDSGGYTF. J is TRBJ1-2 and V is TRBV6-4, with a possible D match to TRBD1 (5 bases). CDR3 length equals 14 residues. Trimming took off 6 bases at V and 8 bases at J, with 19 bases between the two ends. Germline V lookup: CDR1 MRHNA, CDR2 SNTAGT.